Shown below are 25 T cell receptor beta chains from a single sample sequenced in a study of cytomegalovirus exposure and HLA in healthy donors. Primers for the PCR totalled 60 Vbeta and 13 Jbeta. Libraries were prepared by immunoSEQ multiplex PCR; TCRdb keeps only in-frame clonotypes and omits some of them. The repertoire holds roughly 110,000 clones, with around 69% as singletons. Sample: PBMCs. The receptors stem from a man aged 18 to 30 in good health and CMV-seronegative.

The chain has TRBV19 and TRBJ2-7; TRBD2 might be the D (6 bases). The V gene lost 3 bases and the J gene lost 1 base, with 13 bases spanning the gap. CDR3 size: 15 residues. CDR1 and CDR2 (germline): LNHDA, SQIVND (reference sequence). CDR3 residues: CASSIYGDSSYEQYF. The CDR3 bases are TGTGCCAGTAGTATTTACGGGGACTCGTCCTACGAGCAGTACTTC. Variable domain in full (rest from reference TRBV19 and TRBJ2-7): DGGITQSPKYLFRKEGQNVTLSCEQNLNHDAMYWYRQDPGQGLRLIYYSQIVNDFQKGDIAEGYSVSREKKESFPLTVTSAQKNPTAFYLCASSIYGDSSYEQYFGPGTRLTVT.

This clone was seen just once. The genes are TRBV7-2 and TRBJ2-5; maybe TRBD2 (5 bases). Trimming took 5 bases from V and 5 from J, leaving 18 bases between them. CDR3 length: 15 residues. Germline values: CDR1 SGHTA, CDR2 FQGNSA. In DNA form, the CDR3 reads TGTGCCAGCAGCCCGGGGTGGCGGGCGCAGGAGACCCAGTACTTC. This encodes CASSPGWRAQETQYF.

The genes are TRBV9 and TRBJ2-3; TRBD2 matches at 12 bases. Germline V gene sequence: CDR1 SGDLS, CDR2 YYNGEE. Unmatched junction bases numbered 2, after V lost 3 bases and J lost 3 bases. This CDR3 has 15 amino acids. CDR3 residues: CASSAGTSGTDTQYF. As DNA, the CDR3 is TGTGCCAGCAGCGCTGGGACTAGCGGGACAGATACGCAGTATTTT.

This rearrangement joins TRBV5-5 to TRBJ1-2, with a weak D call TRBD1 (6 bases). Germline loops: CDR1 SGHKS, CDR2 YYEKEE (reference sequence). The CDR3 runs to 13 residues. V was pared by 1 base and J by 6 bases, with 10 bases between. The CDR3 loop is CASSLYRDDGYTF. As DNA, the CDR3 is TGTGCCAGCAGCTTGTACAGGGACGATGGCTACACCTTC. Supplemented by reference TRBV5-5 and TRBJ1-2, the full variable domain reads DAGVTQSPTHLIKTRGQQVTLRCSPISGHKSVSWYQQVLGQGPQFIFQYYEKEERGRGNFPDRFSARQFPNYSSELNVNALLLGDSALYLCASSLYRDDGYTFGSGTRLTVV.

The chain joins TRBV18 to TRBJ2-7, with a weak D call TRBD1 (5 bases). Trimming took off 2 bases at V and 6 bases at J, with 11 bases between the two ends. The CDR3 loop spans 13 amino acids. Per germline, CDR1 KGHSH and CDR2 LQKENI. As DNA, the CDR3 is TGTGCCAGCTCACCAGGGGCTCAGGGCGAGCAGTACTTC. Translated, it gives CASSPGAQGEQYF.

This chain uses TRBV6-5 with TRBJ1-1; 7 bases line up with TRBD1. The trim removed 4 bases at V and 6 bases at J, leaving 11 bases unmatched. CDR1 and CDR2 (germline): MNHEY, SVGAGI. This CDR3 is built from 15 residues. DNA of the CDR3: TGTGCCAGCAGTTGGAACCAGGGGGGAAGTGCTGAAGCTTTCTTT. It translates to CASSWNQGGSAEAFF.

The rearrangement joins TRBV5-1 to TRBJ2-2; 8 bases are a match to TRBD2. This CDR3 contains 15 residues. Germline lookup yields CDR1 SGHRS and CDR2 YFSETQ. V lost 4 bases, J lost 5 bases, and 7 bases stayed unmatched. The CDR3 loop is CASSDGGAVTGELFF. The CDR3 nucleotides are TGCGCCAGCAGCGACGGGGGGGCGGTGACCGGGGAGCTGTTTTTT.

V and J are TRBV7-3 and TRBJ2-7; 8 bases are shared with TRBD1. The ends lost 0 bases at V and 5 bases at J; junction bases unmatched: 6. Germline V gene lookup returns CDR1 SGHTA and CDR2 FQGTGA. The length of the CDR3 is 15 residues. Here the CDR3 reads CASSLTPGQVHEQYF. CDR3 nucleotide sequence: TGTGCCAGCAGCTTAACCCCGGGACAGGTGCACGAGCAGTACTTC.

This clone was recorded at least ten times. This chain links TRBV5-5 with TRBJ2-6, with 7 bases aligning to TRBD1. Germline V CDR1 and CDR2: SGHKS, YYEKEE (reference sequence). The CDR3 contains 16 residues. Losses at the gene ends were 7 bases for V and 0 bases for J; bases not matched to a gene: 7. The CDR3 reads CASSGQSLSGANVLTF. The CDR3 DNA follows: TGTGCCAGCTCGGGACAGTCACTCTCTGGGGCCAACGTCCTGACTTTC.

About this clone: One junction end does not reproduce the germline sequence, and a read error may be involved. This chain links TRBV5-1 with TRBJ1-2, with TRBD1 matching over 7 bases. There are 15 residues in the CDR3. Germline values: CDR1 SGHRS, CDR2 YFSETQ. CDR3 DNA: TGCGCCAGCAGCTTGGACCCGGGACAGAGCTATGGCTACCCCTTC. The encoded protein is CASSLDPGQSYGYPF.

V and J are TRBV18 and TRBJ2-5; 9 bases map to TRBD2. The CDR3 has 17 amino acids. Germline CDR1 and CDR2: KGHSH and LQKENI. Trimming removed 4 bases from V and 1 base from J; junction bases left unmatched: 10. In DNA form, the CDR3 reads TGTGCCAGCTCACGGCGCGCTGGCGGGGGGGCCCAAGAGACCCAGTACTTC. Amino acid sequence: CASSRRAGGGAQETQYF.

V and J are TRBV5-4 and TRBJ1-6; 7 bases agree with TRBD1. The CDR3 is 15 residues long. The J segment lost 5 bases and the V segment lost 3 bases, leaving 5 bases of the junction unmatched. The V gene's germline CDR1 is SGHNT and CDR2 YYREEE (reference sequence). DNA of the CDR3: TGTGCCAGCAGCTCCCCCGGGACAGATAATTCACCCCTCCACTTT. Its protein is CASSSPGTDNSPLHF.

This sequence joins TRBV5-4 and TRBJ2-6, with D unresolved. Per the germline V gene, CDR1 is SGHNT and CDR2 is YYREEE (reference sequence). The CDR3 consists of 16 residues. Trimming left V 2 bases short and J 4 bases short, with 13 bases between. Here the CDR3 reads CASSFPRTLGANVLTF. The CDR3 DNA reads as TGTGCCAGCAGCTTCCCCCGTACCCTAGGGGCCAACGTCCTGACTTTC.

This clone was counted a single time. This chain uses TRBV9 with TRBJ2-7; 8 bases are a match to TRBD2. Trimming took 2 bases from V and 2 from J; bases not matched to a gene: 6. This CDR3 comprises 15 residues. CDR1 and CDR2 from the germline V gene are SGDLS and YYNGEE. The CDR3 region has the DNA TGTGCCAGCAGCGTGTCAGCGGGGGACGCCTACGAGCAGTACTTC. It encodes CASSVSAGDAYEQYF.

This sequence joins TRBV21-1 and TRBJ1-3; the D call TRBD1 from the table was never checked on the DNA. TRBV21-1 constitutes a pseudogene. The CDR3 covers 8 residues. In nucleotides, the CDR3 is TGTGCCAGCAGAACACAGGGTTTT. The encoded protein is CASRTQGF.

The V call is TRBV4-3, the J call TRBJ2-3; D uncertain. The CDR3 sequence is 13 residues long. Trimming cost V 1 base and J 7 bases, with 9 bases left between them. Germline CDR1 LGHNA, CDR2 YSLEER. CDR3 protein: CASSQVTGHTQYF. The CDR3 nucleotides are TGCGCCAGCAGCCAAGTAACGGGTCATACGCAGTATTTT.

The gene calls are TRBV5-4 and TRBJ2-1, with 8 bases lining up with TRBD2. V gave up 0 bases and J gave up 0 bases; unmatched junction bases: 2. This CDR3 is 16 amino acids long. The V gene's germline CDR1 is SGHNT and CDR2 YYREEE (reference sequence). In DNA, the CDR3 is TGTGCCAGCAGCTTGGCGGGGGGGAGCTCCTACAATGAGCAGTTCTTC. Protein sequence: CASSLAGGSSYNEQFF.

The rearrangement joins TRBV7-9 to TRBJ2-7; D perhaps matches TRBD1 (6 bases). The ends were cut back, 2 bases at V and 5 bases at J, with 10 bases in the middle. CDR1 is SEHNR, CDR2 FQNEAQ, per germline (reference sequence). The CDR3 covers 13 residues. The CDR3 DNA reads as TGTGCCAGCAGCTTACAACAGGGAAACGAGCAGTACTTC. It yields the protein CASSLQQGNEQYF.

The chain uses TRBV5-1 and TRBJ1-1; a possible D gene is TRBD1 (5 bases). Trimming removed 0 bases at V and 3 bases at J, with 9 bases between. CDR1 is SGHRS, CDR2 YFSETQ, per germline. The CDR3 totals 14 residues. CDR3 region: CASSLARGYTEAFF. The CDR3 DNA follows: TGCGCCAGCAGCTTGGCACGGGGGTACACTGAAGCTTTCTTT.

The chain links TRBV19 to TRBJ2-2; 8 bases are shared with TRBD1. Losses at the gene ends were 4 bases for V and 7 bases for J; bases not matched to a gene: 5. Germline CDR1 LNHDA, CDR2 SQIVND (reference sequence). This CDR3 is built from 14 residues. CDR3 in DNA: TGTGCCAGTAGTAGAGGACAGGGAATCGGGGAGCTGTTTTTT. It yields the protein CASSRGQGIGELFF.

This clone was counted only a few times. The chain's CDR3 is CASSTRQGSVQFF. The CDR3 DNA is TGTGCCAGCAGTACTCGACAGGGGAGTGTGCAGTTCTTC. The rearrangement uses TRBV28 and TRBJ2-1; TRBD1 matches 8 bases. The CDR3 loop spans 13 amino acids. CDR1 is MDHEN and CDR2 is SYDVKM in the germline V gene. Losses at the gene ends were 5 bases for V and 12 bases for J; bases not matched to a gene: 9.

This sequence joins TRBV6-1 and TRBJ1-1, with TRBD1 identical over 9 bases. The germline V gene has CDR1 MNHNS and CDR2 SASEGT. CDR3 length: 15 amino acids. The J segment lost 0 bases and the V segment lost 11 bases, leaving 10 bases of the junction unmatched. This chain's CDR3 is CAGRDREGLNTEAFF. CDR3 DNA sequence: TGTGCCGGAAGGGACAGGGAGGGATTGAACACTGAAGCTTTCTTT.

Here the CDR3 DNA reads TGTGCCAGCTCACTCCCCGGAGCCTCGAATTCACCCCTCCACTTT. It yields the protein CASSLPGASNSPLHF. The V and J genes are TRBV18 and TRBJ1-6; D is unclear. The CDR3 is made up of 15 amino acids. Trimming removed 4 bases from V and 7 bases from J, with 14 bases in between. Germline V gives CDR1 KGHSH, CDR2 LQKENI.

The DNA for the CDR3 is TGTGCCAGTAGTATAGACAGACGCGGCCACGAGCAGTACTTC. This gives the protein CASSIDRRGHEQYF. The chain uses TRBV19 and TRBJ2-5; D gene ambiguous. The J call may be mistaken, given a closer DNA end match to TRBJ2-7. CDR3 length: 14 residues. Germline V lookup: CDR1 LNHDA, CDR2 SQIVND (reference sequence).

The V gene is TRBV7-2, the J gene TRBJ2-5; TRBD2 agrees at 10 bases. The DNA end is a closer match to TRBJ2-7, so the J assignment may be wrong. From germline, CDR1 is SGHTA and CDR2 FQGNSA. CDR3 length: 14 amino acids. The CDR3 loop reads CASSRTSGVDEQYF. Here the CDR3 DNA reads TGTGCCAGCAGCCGAACTAGCGGGGTAGACGAGCAGTACTTC.